This TCR beta chain was identified during a study of T cell changes during pregnancy in multiple sclerosis. V lost 5 bases and J lost 0; bases outside the gene matches: 6. Germline V gene lookup returns CDR1 SNHLY and CDR2 FYNNEI. The CDR3 runs 15 residues. Profiled with immunoSEQ multiplex PCR; TCRdb holds only in-frame clones, not every one. The table has 100,000 or so clones, 90% to 95% seen once. V usage is TRBV2 and J usage is TRBJ1-1; TRBD1 aligns across 7 bases. The source was peripheral blood, collected before pregnancy. The source of this sequence is a female donor with multiple sclerosis, enrolled in a pregnancy study. The CDR3 DNA follows: TGTGCCAGCAGTTTTAACAGGGGAATGAACACTGAAGCTTTCTTT. Its translation is CASSFNRGMNTEAFF.